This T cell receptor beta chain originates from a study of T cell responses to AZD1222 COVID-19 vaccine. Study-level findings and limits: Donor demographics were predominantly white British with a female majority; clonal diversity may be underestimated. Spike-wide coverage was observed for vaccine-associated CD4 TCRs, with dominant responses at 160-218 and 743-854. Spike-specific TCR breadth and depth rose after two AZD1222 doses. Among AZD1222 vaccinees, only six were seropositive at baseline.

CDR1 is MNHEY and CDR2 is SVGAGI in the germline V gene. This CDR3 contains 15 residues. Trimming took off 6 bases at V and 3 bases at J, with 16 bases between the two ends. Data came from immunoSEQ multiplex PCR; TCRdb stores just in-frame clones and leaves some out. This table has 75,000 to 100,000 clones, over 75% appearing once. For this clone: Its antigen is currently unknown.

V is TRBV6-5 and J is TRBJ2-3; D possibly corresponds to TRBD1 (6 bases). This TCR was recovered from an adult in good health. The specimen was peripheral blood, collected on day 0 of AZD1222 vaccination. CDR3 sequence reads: CASRLQGRGTDTQYF. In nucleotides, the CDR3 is TGTGCCAGCAGACTACAGGGTAGAGGGACAGATACGCAGTATTTT.